This T cell receptor (beta chain) was captured in a study of blood T cells in healthy people across ages. A second about 6 to 12 cycle PCR used barcoded and J-beta primers. One entry per CDR3 protein results from TCRdb running MiXCR on the 5' RACE reads. This repertoire shows 800,000 to 950,000 distinct CDR3 sequences, approximately 32% found once; its top ten account for about a tenth. V lost 3 bases to trimming and J lost 3 bases; unmatched junction nucleotides: 6. CDR1 and CDR2 from the germline V gene are SGHRS and YFSETQ. The CDR3 loop spans 15 amino acids. In addition, the sample was reused for a study of T cells of mothers and their children.

The chain carries TRBV5-1 and TRBJ1-1, with 9 bases lining up with TRBD1. This clonotype was obtained from a woman aged 40 to 55 in good health. Sequenced input: blood. The CDR3 DNA is TGCGCCAGCAGCTCACCGGACAGGGGAGACACTGAAGCTTTCTTT. Translation: CASSSPDRGDTEAFF.